The rows below give T cell receptor beta chains drawn from one sample of a study of blood T cell repertoires in COVID-19. Assay: immunoSEQ multiplex PCR; the TCRdb copy retains only in-frame clones and omits some. Altogether roughly 400,000 clones are present, more than 75% being singletons, with the ten largest covering 2.3%. Input material: peripheral blood. The receptors were gathered from a woman aged 55 to 70 with COVID-19, enrolled during active disease. Both conserved end residues are part of each CDR3. D genes are given only for firm matches. Not every row has a clone size; where given, it reads once, few, many or a size class.

V: TRBV5-4; D: .; size: .; J: TRBJ1-4; CDR3: CASSLEGTNEKLFF; DNA: TGTGCCAGCAGCTTGGAGGGGACTAATGAAAAACTGTTTTTT
V: TRBV18; D: TRBD1; size: .; J: TRBJ2-7; CDR3: CASSPGETGTYEQYF; DNA: TGTGCCAGCTCACCAGGCGAGACAGGGACCTACGAGCAGTACTTC
V: TRBV15; D: TRBD2; size: few; J: TRBJ2-3; CDR3: CATSREATAGVILGTQYF; DNA: TGTGCCACCAGCAGAGAAGCCACAGCGGGGGTGATCTTGGGAACGCAGTATTTT
V: TRBV7-6; D: TRBD1; size: .; J: TRBJ2-7; CDR3: CASSLGQTIYEQYF; DNA: TGTGCCAGCAGTCTGGGACAGACGATCTACGAGCAGTACTTC
V: TRBV5-4; D: .; size: once; J: TRBJ1-2; CDR3: CASSPETDHLGYTF; DNA: TGTGCCAGCAGCCCAGAGACAGATCATCTGGGCTACACCTTC
V: TRBV27; D: TRBD1; size: .; J: TRBJ2-7; CDR3: CASGLGQGTQYF; DNA: TGTGCCAGCGGTTTGGGACAGGGGACGCAGTACTTC
V: TRBV11-1; D: .; size: .; J: TRBJ2-1; CDR3: CASSLRSYNEQFF; DNA: TGTGCCAGCAGCTTAAGGAGTTACAATGAGCAGTTCTTC
V: TRBV11-2; D: .; size: .; J: TRBJ1-4; CDR3: CASSISEKLFF; DNA: TGTGCCAGCAGCATTAGTGAAAAACTGTTTTTT
V: TRBV6-5; D: TRBD1; size: .; J: TRBJ1-6; CDR3: CAGWTGSYNSPLHF; DNA: TGTGCCGGATGGACAGGGTCCTATAATTCACCCCTCCACTTT
V: TRBV4-1; D: .; size: .; J: TRBJ2-7; CDR3: CASSQDHTPNGEQYF; DNA: TGCGCCAGCAGCCAAGATCATACCCCCAACGGCGAGCAGTACTTC
V: TRBV19; D: .; size: .; J: TRBJ1-4; CDR3: CASSPPGSVEKLFF; DNA: TGTGCCAGTAGTCCTCCGGGGTCTGTTGAAAAACTGTTTTTT
V: TRBV19; D: .; size: once; J: TRBJ2-5; CDR3: CASSWLAGAALRQETQYF; DNA: TGTGCCAGTAGCTGGTTGGCGGGGGCAGCCTTACGCCAAGAGACCCAGTACTTC
V: TRBV2; D: .; size: .; J: TRBJ2-7; CDR3: CASSEDPSSYEQYF; DNA: TGTGCCAGCAGTGAAGATCCCAGCTCCTACGAGCAGTACTTC
V: TRBV28; D: TRBD2; size: .; J: TRBJ2-7; CDR3: CASWGLAGPYEQYF; DNA: TGTGCCAGCTGGGGACTAGCGGGCCCCTACGAGCAGTACTTC
V: TRBV18; D: .; size: .; J: TRBJ1-5; CDR3: CASSPPEMGHQPQHF; DNA: TGTGCCAGCTCACCACCTGAGATGGGGCATCAGCCCCAGCATTTT
V: TRBV7-6; D: .; size: .; J: TRBJ2-7; CDR3: CASSLVEVGGALPRYF; DNA: TGTGCCAGCAGCTTAGTGGAGGTAGGGGGGGCTCTCCCTCGGTACTTC
V: TRBV20-1; D: .; size: .; J: TRBJ2-7; CDR3: CSATRTYEQYF; DNA: TGCAGTGCTACCCGTACCTACGAGCAGTACTTC
V: TRBV4-1; D: .; size: .; J: TRBJ1-2; CDR3: CASSQGVESANYGYTF; DNA: TGCGCCAGCAGCCAAGGGGTGGAGTCAGCTAACTATGGCTACACCTTC
V: TRBV28; D: .; size: .; J: TRBJ2-3; CDR3: CASSLPGGADTQYF; DNA: TGTGCCAGCAGCCTGCCGGGTGGGGCGGATACGCAGTATTTT
V: TRBV6-6; D: .; size: .; J: TRBJ1-5; CDR3: CASSLTGRNQPQHF; DNA: TGTGCCAGCAGCCTTACGGGGAGGAATCAGCCCCAGCATTTT
V: TRBV7-3; D: TRBD1; size: .; J: TRBJ1-6; CDR3: CASSPGQHDSPLHF; DNA: TGTGCCAGCAGCCCGGGACAGCATGACTCACCCCTCCACTTT
V: TRBV7-9; D: .; size: few; J: TRBJ1-2; CDR3: CASGSSGVHGYTF; DNA: TGTGCCAGCGGGTCGAGCGGGGTGCACGGCTACACCTTC
V: TRBV6-5; D: .; size: .; J: TRBJ1-1; CDR3: CAVQESNTEAFF; DNA: TGTGCTGTACAGGAGTCGAACACTGAAGCTTTCTTT
V: TRBV9; D: TRBD1; size: .; J: TRBJ2-7; CDR3: CASSVVPGQGLNEQYF; DNA: TGTGCCAGCAGCGTAGTACCGGGACAGGGTCTTAACGAGCAGTACTTC
V: TRBV11-1; D: TRBD1; size: .; J: TRBJ1-1; CDR3: CASSLARDRVMNTEAFF; DNA: TGTGCCAGCAGCTTAGCAAGGGACAGGGTAATGAACACTGAAGCTTTCTTT
V: TRBV7-6; D: .; size: .; J: TRBJ2-2; CDR3: CASSLRQETNTGELFF; DNA: TGTGCCAGCAGCTTACGACAGGAAACGAACACCGGGGAGCTGTTTTTT
V: TRBV15; D: TRBD2; size: .; J: TRBJ2-3; CDR3: CATSTDRGGTDTQYF; DNA: TGTGCCACCAGCACTGACCGGGGGGGCACAGATACGCAGTATTTT
V: TRBV25-1; D: .; size: .; J: TRBJ1-2; CDR3: CASTSYYGYTF; DNA: TGTGCCAGCACCTCGTACTATGGCTACACCTTC
V: TRBV18; D: TRBD1; size: .; J: TRBJ1-2; CDR3: CASSPTGEAYGYTF; DNA: TGTGCCAGCTCACCAACAGGGGAGGCCTATGGCTACACCTTC
V: TRBV27; D: .; size: .; J: TRBJ2-3; CDR3: CASSWAWGTDTQYF; DNA: TGTGCCAGCAGTTGGGCTTGGGGCACAGATACGCAGTATTTT
V: TRBV2; D: .; size: .; J: TRBJ1-6; CDR3: CASSETRPGLNSPLHF; DNA: TGTGCCAGCAGTGAAACCCGGCCAGGCCTTAATTCACCCCTCCACTTT
V: TRBV19; D: .; size: .; J: TRBJ2-3; CDR3: CASSLQGKSTDTQYF; DNA: TGTGCCAGTAGTCTGCAGGGAAAAAGCACAGATACGCAGTATTTT
V: TRBV15; D: .; size: once; J: TRBJ2-1; CDR3: CATSRDQGGGAHNEQFF; DNA: TGTGCCACCAGCAGAGATCAAGGAGGGGGCGCGCACAATGAGCAGTTCTTC
V: TRBV7-3; D: TRBD2; size: .; J: TRBJ2-3; CDR3: CASSLMGLAGALGDTQYF; DNA: TGTGCCAGCAGCTTAATGGGACTAGCGGGGGCCCTCGGGGATACGCAGTATTTT
V: TRBV28; D: .; size: .; J: TRBJ1-2; CDR3: CASTAPGWVYGYTF; DNA: TGTGCCAGCACCGCCCCGGGATGGGTCTATGGCTACACCTTC
V: TRBV5-1; D: TRBD1; size: .; J: TRBJ1-3; CDR3: CASSLGSTGGGNTIYF; DNA: TGCGCCAGCAGCTTGGGATCGACAGGGGGAGGAAACACCATATATTTT
V: TRBV19; D: .; size: .; J: TRBJ2-3; CDR3: CASKRAGIGDTQYF; DNA: TGTGCCAGTAAACGGGCAGGGATAGGAGATACGCAGTATTTT
V: TRBV10-1; D: .; size: .; J: TRBJ1-1; CDR3: CASSPGQAANTEAFF; DNA: TGCGCCAGCAGCCCCGGACAAGCTGCGAACACTGAAGCTTTCTTT
V: TRBV5-6; D: TRBD1; size: once; J: TRBJ2-1; CDR3: CASSRVGTELGEQFF; DNA: TGTGCCAGCAGCCGAGTGGGGACAGAGCTTGGTGAGCAGTTCTTC
V: TRBV3-1/TRBV3-2; D: .; size: .; J: TRBJ1-2; CDR3: CASSLGTSDNYGYTF; DNA: TGTGCCAGCAGCCTCGGGACATCCGATAACTATGGCTACACCTTC
V: TRBV10-3; D: .; size: .; J: TRBJ1-6; CDR3: CAISDGGLGNSPLHF; DNA: TGTGCCATCAGTGACGGGGGGCTCGGAAATTCACCCCTCCACTTT
V: TRBV12-3/TRBV12-4; D: .; size: .; J: TRBJ1-2; CDR3: CASSLQGHYGYTF; DNA: TGTGCCAGCAGTTTACAGGGCCACTATGGCTACACCTTC
V: TRBV18; D: TRBD1; size: .; J: TRBJ1-4; CDR3: CASSPTGANEKLFF; DNA: TGTGCCAGCTCCCCGACAGGGGCTAATGAAAAACTGTTTTTT
V: TRBV30; D: TRBD1; size: .; J: TRBJ1-3; CDR3: CASGQVFSGNTIYF; DNA: TGTGCCTCGGGACAGGTTTTCTCTGGAAACACCATATATTTT
V: TRBV4-1; D: TRBD1; size: .; J: TRBJ2-2; CDR3: CASRSDRVIGELFF; DNA: TGCGCCAGCAGGTCAGACAGGGTGATTGGGGAGCTGTTTTTT
V: TRBV5-8; D: .; size: .; J: TRBJ1-2; CDR3: CASSFRAGGYTF; DNA: TGTGCCAGCAGCTTCAGGGCCGGTGGCTACACCTTC
V: TRBV5-5; D: .; size: once; J: TRBJ1-1; CDR3: CASSPQGGATEAFF; DNA: TGTGCCAGCAGCCCCCAGGGAGGGGCTACTGAAGCTTTCTTT
V: TRBV18; D: .; size: once; J: TRBJ1-2; CDR3: CASSPGAQRITYYGYTF; DNA: TGTGCCAGCTCACCAGGAGCCCAAAGGATTACCTACTATGGCTACACCTTC
V: TRBV12-3/TRBV12-4; D: .; size: .; J: TRBJ1-2; CDR3: CASSRLDYGYTF; DNA: TGTGCCAGCAGCAGACTGGACTATGGCTACACCTTC
V: TRBV7-2; D: .; size: .; J: TRBJ1-6; CDR3: CASSLAGGGSPLHF; DNA: TGTGCCAGCAGCTTAGCGGGGGGGGGTTCACCCCTCCACTTT
V: TRBV5-1; D: .; size: .; J: TRBJ2-1; CDR3: CASSFTSGTGNEQFF; DNA: TGCGCCAGCAGCTTCACCTCCGGAACGGGCAATGAGCAGTTCTTC
V: TRBV7-2; D: .; size: .; J: TRBJ1-1; CDR3: CASSLVSLNTEAFF; DNA: TGTGCCAGCAGCTTAGTCTCCTTGAACACTGAAGCTTTCTTT
V: TRBV3-1/TRBV3-2; D: .; size: .; J: TRBJ2-7; CDR3: CASSQESNSYEQYF; DNA: TGTGCCAGCAGCCAAGAGTCCAATTCCTACGAGCAGTACTTC
V: TRBV18; D: .; size: .; J: TRBJ2-3; CDR3: CASSPRVVTDTQYF; DNA: TGTGCCAGCTCACCCAGGGTGGTCACAGATACGCAGTATTTT